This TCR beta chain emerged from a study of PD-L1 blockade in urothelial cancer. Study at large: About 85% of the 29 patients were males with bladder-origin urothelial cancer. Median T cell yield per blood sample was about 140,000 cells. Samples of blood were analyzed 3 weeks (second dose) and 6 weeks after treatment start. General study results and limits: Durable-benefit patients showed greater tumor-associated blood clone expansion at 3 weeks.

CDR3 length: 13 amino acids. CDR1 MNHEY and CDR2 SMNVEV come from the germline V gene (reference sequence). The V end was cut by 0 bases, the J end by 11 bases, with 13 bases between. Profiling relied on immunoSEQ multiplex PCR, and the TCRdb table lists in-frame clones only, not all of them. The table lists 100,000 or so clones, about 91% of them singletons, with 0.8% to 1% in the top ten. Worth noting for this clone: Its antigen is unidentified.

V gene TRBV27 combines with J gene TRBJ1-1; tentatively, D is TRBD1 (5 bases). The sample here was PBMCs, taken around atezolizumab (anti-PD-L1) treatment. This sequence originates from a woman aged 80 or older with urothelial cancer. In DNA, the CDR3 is TGTGCCAGCAGTTTATCGGGGTCAGGGAAGGCTTTCTTT. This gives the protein CASSLSGSGKAFF.